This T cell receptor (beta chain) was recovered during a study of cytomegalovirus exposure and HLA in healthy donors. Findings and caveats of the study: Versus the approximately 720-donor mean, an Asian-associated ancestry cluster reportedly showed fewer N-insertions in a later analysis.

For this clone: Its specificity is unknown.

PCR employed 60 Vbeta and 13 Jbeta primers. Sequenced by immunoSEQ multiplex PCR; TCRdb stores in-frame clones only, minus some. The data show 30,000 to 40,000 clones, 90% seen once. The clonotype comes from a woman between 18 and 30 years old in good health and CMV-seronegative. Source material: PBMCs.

As DNA, the CDR3 is TGTGCCACCAGACAGGGGCAGGGCAATCAGCCCCAGCATTTT. The encoded protein is CATRQGQGNQPQHF. The V gene is TRBV15, the J gene TRBJ1-5; 7 bases map to TRBD1. Germline V gives CDR1 LNHNV, CDR2 YYDKDF (reference sequence). V gave up 6 bases and J gave up 2 bases; unmatched junction bases: 4. There are 14 residues in the CDR3.